Listed below are T cell receptor beta chains from one sample, sequenced in a study of response to subunit inactivated influenza vaccine. Each CDR3 protein gets one entry after TCRdb re-called the RT-PCR reads with MiXCR. The table shows approximately 530,000 distinct CDR3 sequences, with 7.5% to 8.5% occurring only once. Here the sequenced sample was PBMCs from blood, taken around 25 months after vaccination. These receptor sequences come from a man between 45 and 75 years old who received an inactivated influenza vaccine. The CDR3 runs from the conserved cysteine through the conserved F or W. Each record gives: clone size, V gene, CDR3 protein. A row's size may be missing; if present it is once, few, many or a size class.

abundance: few; v_gene: TRBV20-1; CDR3aa: CSAPIASEQETQYF
abundance: many; v_gene: TRBV5-1; CDR3aa: CASSLGQYTEAFF
abundance: -; v_gene: TRBV11-1; CDR3aa: CASSLVKGPYNEQFF
abundance: many; v_gene: TRBV18; CDR3aa: CASSGTGASTDTQYF
abundance: many; v_gene: TRBV27; CDR3aa: CASSNIMWSGASEQYF
abundance: few; v_gene: TRBV7-7; CDR3aa: CASSAGYVDTQYF
abundance: -; v_gene: TRBV29-1; CDR3aa: CSVLQAGRKYNEQFF
abundance: few; v_gene: TRBV28; CDR3aa: CASRLPWRAMGDTEAFF
abundance: few; v_gene: TRBV11-2; CDR3aa: CASSLGTVVPYEQYF
abundance: few; v_gene: TRBV20-1; CDR3aa: CSALGTGTEYNEQFF
abundance: many; v_gene: TRBV12-3/TRBV12-4; CDR3aa: CASSPPPDSNQPQHF
abundance: few; v_gene: TRBV24-1; CDR3aa: CATSDLLQSGYEQYF
abundance: few; v_gene: TRBV9; CDR3aa: CASGMGADTQYF
abundance: -; v_gene: TRBV6-5; CDR3aa: CASSYSIRRSSYEQYF
abundance: -; v_gene: TRBV20-1; CDR3aa: CSARDPAGVHSGANVLTF
abundance: -; v_gene: TRBV6-5; CDR3aa: CASSSQGVGSYNSPLHF
abundance: many; v_gene: TRBV27; CDR3aa: CASKRGGLTDTQYF
abundance: few; v_gene: TRBV2; CDR3aa: CASRAGENYYEQYF
abundance: -; v_gene: TRBV4-1; CDR3aa: CASSRGQGFSYNEQFF
abundance: many; v_gene: TRBV4-3; CDR3aa: CASSQDHGGTDTQYF
abundance: -; v_gene: TRBV3-1; CDR3aa: CASSPTTGYGQYF
abundance: few; v_gene: TRBV5-5; CDR3aa: CASSFTWNTGELFF
abundance: many; v_gene: TRBV5-1; CDR3aa: CASSLATDTQYF
abundance: many; v_gene: TRBV24-1; CDR3aa: CATKPGSGSYEQYF
abundance: few; v_gene: TRBV4-2; CDR3aa: CASSQEATSGETGELFF
abundance: few; v_gene: TRBV12-3/TRBV12-4; CDR3aa: CAISRTSQETQYF
abundance: many; v_gene: TRBV7-2; CDR3aa: CASSSYTQLEQFF
abundance: -; v_gene: TRBV5-1; CDR3aa: CASSLVSGGYTEAFF
abundance: many; v_gene: TRBV12-3/TRBV12-4; CDR3aa: CASSPRQGAVGPQHF
abundance: many; v_gene: TRBV7-9; CDR3aa: CASSLAASSYEQYF
abundance: many; v_gene: TRBV7-2; CDR3aa: CASSLQGAPNNEQFF
abundance: many; v_gene: TRBV5-6; CDR3aa: CASSLTISGNTIYF
abundance: many; v_gene: TRBV7-2; CDR3aa: CASSLDPGYNEQFF
abundance: -; v_gene: TRBV11-3; CDR3aa: CASSSTGPQYF
abundance: many; v_gene: TRBV2; CDR3aa: CASSAQGSGDTQYF
abundance: -; v_gene: TRBV4-1; CDR3aa: CASSQRLSGGGLSYEQYF
abundance: many; v_gene: TRBV20-1; CDR3aa: CSARDPGTSDEQYF
abundance: many; v_gene: TRBV10-3; CDR3aa: CAIGHPGNTIYF
abundance: many; v_gene: TRBV20-1; CDR3aa: CSARFRAAFNQPQHF
abundance: -; v_gene: TRBV10-3; CDR3aa: CAIRLGAGVGGDTQYF
abundance: few; v_gene: TRBV12-3/TRBV12-4; CDR3aa: CASSVTGTEKLFF
abundance: -; v_gene: TRBV4-3; CDR3aa: CASSQAWAEEYEQYF
abundance: -; v_gene: TRBV6-2/TRBV6-3; CDR3aa: CASSLSRADTQYF